The T cell receptor (beta chain) described here comes from a study of blood T cell repertoires in COVID-19. Assay: immunoSEQ multiplex PCR; the TCRdb copy retains only in-frame clones and omits some. This sample yields approximately 300,000 clones, of which around 92% are seen a single time; approximately 1.8% belongs to the top ten. The length of the CDR3 is 14 residues. Germline V gene lookup returns CDR1 SGHRS and CDR2 YFSETQ. The V gene lost 0 bases and the J gene lost 8 bases, with 12 bases spanning the gap. The rearrangement uses TRBV5-1 and TRBJ2-1, with D maybe TRBD2 (5 bases). Input material: peripheral blood. The receptor was isolated from a woman in her 30s with COVID-19, enrolled during active disease. The CDR3 DNA sequence: TGCGCCAGCAGCTTGGGAGGTGAGGGTCATGAGCAGTTCTTC. Its protein is CASSLGGEGHEQFF.